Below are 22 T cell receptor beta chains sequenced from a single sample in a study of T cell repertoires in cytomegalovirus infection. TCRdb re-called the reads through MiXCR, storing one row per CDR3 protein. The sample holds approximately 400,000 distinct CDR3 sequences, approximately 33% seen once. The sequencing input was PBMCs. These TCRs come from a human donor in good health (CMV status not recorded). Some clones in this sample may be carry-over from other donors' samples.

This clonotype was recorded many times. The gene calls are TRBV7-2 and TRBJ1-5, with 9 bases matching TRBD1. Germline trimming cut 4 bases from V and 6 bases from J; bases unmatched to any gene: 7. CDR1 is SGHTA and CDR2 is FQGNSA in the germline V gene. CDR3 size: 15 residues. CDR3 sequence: CASSYGTGNLQPQHF. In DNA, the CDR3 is TGTGCCAGCAGCTACGGGACAGGGAATCTTCAGCCCCAGCATTTT.

DNA of the CDR3: TGCGCCAGCAGCCCGCGAGGCCATGAGAATCAGCCCCAGCATTTT. Protein: CASSPRGHENQPQHF. The chain carries TRBV4-1 and TRBJ1-5; D uncertain. The CDR3 has 15 amino acids. The V gene's germline CDR1 is MGHRA and CDR2 YSYEKL. Trimming removed 4 bases from V and 4 bases from J, with 14 bases in between.

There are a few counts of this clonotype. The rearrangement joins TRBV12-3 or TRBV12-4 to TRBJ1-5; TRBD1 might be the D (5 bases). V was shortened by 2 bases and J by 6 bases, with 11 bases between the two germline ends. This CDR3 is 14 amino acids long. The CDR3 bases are TGTGCCAGCAGTTTACTGGGTGGGACTCAGCCCCAGCATTTT. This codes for CASSLLGGTQPQHF.

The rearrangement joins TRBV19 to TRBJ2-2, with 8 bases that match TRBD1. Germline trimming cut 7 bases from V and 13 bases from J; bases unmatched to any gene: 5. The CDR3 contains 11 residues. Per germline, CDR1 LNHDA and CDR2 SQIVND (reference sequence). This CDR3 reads CASTTGGGLFF. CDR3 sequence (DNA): TGTGCCAGTACTACAGGGGGAGGGCTGTTTTTT.

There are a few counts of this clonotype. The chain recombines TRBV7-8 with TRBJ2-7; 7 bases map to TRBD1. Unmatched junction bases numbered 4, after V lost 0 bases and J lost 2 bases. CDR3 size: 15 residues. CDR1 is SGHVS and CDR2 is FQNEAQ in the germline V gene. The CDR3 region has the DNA TGTGCCAGCAGCTTAGCCCAGGGGGTTGCCTACGAGCAGTACTTC. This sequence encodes CASSLAQGVAYEQYF.

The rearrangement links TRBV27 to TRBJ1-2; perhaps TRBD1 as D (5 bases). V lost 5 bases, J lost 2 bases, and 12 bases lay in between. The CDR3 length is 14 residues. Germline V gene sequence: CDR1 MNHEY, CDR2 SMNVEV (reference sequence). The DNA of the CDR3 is TGTGCCAGCAGTATCCCGACAGCCAACTATGGCTACACCTTC. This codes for CASSIPTANYGYTF.

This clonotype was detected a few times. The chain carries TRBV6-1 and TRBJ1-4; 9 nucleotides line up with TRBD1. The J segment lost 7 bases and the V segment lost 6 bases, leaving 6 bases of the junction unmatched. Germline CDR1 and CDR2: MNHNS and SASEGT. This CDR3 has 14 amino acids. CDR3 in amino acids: CASSTDRGGEKLFF. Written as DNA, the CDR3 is TGTGCCAGCAGCACGGACAGGGGAGGTGAAAAACTGTTTTTT.

Here the CDR3 reads CASRTAPTSYEQYF. For the CDR3, the DNA is TGTGCCAGTAGGACAGCCCCGACTTCCTACGAGCAGTACTTC. The V and J genes are TRBV19 and TRBJ2-7; the D gene is possibly TRBD1 (5 bases). CDR3 size: 14 residues. Germline-derived CDR1 and CDR2 are LNHDA and SQIVND (reference sequence). With 6 bases removed from V and 1 base from J, the gap between germline ends came to 13 bases.

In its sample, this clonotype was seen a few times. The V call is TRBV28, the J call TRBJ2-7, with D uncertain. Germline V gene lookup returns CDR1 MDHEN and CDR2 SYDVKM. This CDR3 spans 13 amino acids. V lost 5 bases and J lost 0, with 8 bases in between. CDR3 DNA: TGTGCCAGCAGTCAGCGCCCCTCCTACGAGCAGTACTTC. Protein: CASSQRPSYEQYF. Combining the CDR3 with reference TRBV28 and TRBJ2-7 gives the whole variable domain DVKVTQSSRYLVKRTGEKVFLECVQDMDHENMFWYRQDPGLGLRLIYFSYDVKMKEKGDIPEGYSVSREKKERFSLILESASTNQTSMYLCASSQRPSYEQYFGPGTRLTVT.

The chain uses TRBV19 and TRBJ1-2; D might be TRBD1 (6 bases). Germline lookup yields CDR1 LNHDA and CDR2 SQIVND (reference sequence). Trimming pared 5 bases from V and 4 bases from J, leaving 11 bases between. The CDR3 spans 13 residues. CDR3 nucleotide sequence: TGTGCCAGTAGTGCGGAGACAGGCTATGGCTACACCTTC. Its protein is CASSAETGYGYTF. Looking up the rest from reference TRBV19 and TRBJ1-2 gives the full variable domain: DGGITQSPKYLFRKEGQNVTLSCEQNLNHDAMYWYRQDPGQGLRLIYYSQIVNDFQKGDIAEGYSVSREKKESFPLTVTSAQKNPTAFYLCASSAETGYGYTFGSGTRLTVV.

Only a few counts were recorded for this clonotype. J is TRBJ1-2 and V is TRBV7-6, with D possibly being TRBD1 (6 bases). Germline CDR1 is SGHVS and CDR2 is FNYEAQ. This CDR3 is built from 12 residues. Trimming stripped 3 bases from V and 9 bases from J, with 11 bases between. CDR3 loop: CASSLGGASYTF. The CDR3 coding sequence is TGTGCCAGCAGCTTGGGGGGCGCGAGCTACACCTTC.

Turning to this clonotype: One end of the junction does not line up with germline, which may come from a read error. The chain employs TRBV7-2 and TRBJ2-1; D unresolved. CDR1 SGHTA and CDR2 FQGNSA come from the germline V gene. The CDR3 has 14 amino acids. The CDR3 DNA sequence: TGTTCCATCAGCCCTGTGCTCCGCACTAATGAGCAGTGCTTC. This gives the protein CSISPVLRTNEQCF.

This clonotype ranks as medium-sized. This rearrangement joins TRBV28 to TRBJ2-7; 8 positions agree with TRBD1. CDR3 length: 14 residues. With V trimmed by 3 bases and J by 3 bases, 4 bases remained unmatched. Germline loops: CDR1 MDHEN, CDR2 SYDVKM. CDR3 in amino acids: CASSFGQGGYEQYF. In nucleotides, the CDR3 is TGTGCCAGCAGTTTCGGACAGGGTGGCTACGAGCAGTACTTC.

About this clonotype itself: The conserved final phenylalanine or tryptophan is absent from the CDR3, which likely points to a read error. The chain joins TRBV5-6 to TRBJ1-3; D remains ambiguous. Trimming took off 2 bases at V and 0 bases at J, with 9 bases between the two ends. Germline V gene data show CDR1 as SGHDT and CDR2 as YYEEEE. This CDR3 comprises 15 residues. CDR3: CASSFWSVSGNTIYC. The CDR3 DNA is TGTGCCAGCAGCTTTTGGAGCGTCTCTGGAAACACCATATATTGT.

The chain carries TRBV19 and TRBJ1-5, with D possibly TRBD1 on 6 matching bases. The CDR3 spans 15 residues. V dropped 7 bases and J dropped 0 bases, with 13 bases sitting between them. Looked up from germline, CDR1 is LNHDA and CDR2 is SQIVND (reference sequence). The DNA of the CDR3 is TGTGCCAGTATCCCAGACAGGTTTAGCAATCAGCCCCAGCATTTT. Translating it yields CASIPDRFSNQPQHF. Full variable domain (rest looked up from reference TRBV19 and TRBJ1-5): DGGITQSPKYLFRKEGQNVTLSCEQNLNHDAMYWYRQDPGQGLRLIYYSQIVNDFQKGDIAEGYSVSREKKESFPLTVTSAQKNPTAFYLCASIPDRFSNQPQHFGDGTRLSIL.

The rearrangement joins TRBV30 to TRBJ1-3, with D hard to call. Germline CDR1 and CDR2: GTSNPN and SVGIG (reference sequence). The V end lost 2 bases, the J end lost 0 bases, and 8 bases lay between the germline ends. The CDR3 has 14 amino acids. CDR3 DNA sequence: TGTGCCTGGAGTTGGGATTCCTCTGGAAACACCATATATTTT. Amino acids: CAWSWDSSGNTIYF.

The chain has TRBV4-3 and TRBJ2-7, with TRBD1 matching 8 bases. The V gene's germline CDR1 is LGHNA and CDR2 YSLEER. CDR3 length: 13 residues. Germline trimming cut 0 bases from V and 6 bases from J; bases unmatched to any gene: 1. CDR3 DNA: TGCGCCAGCAGCCAAGAAACAGGGGGCGAGCAGTACTTC. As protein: CASSQETGGEQYF.

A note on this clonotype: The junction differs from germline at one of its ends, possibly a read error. The CDR3 bases are TGTACCAGTAGTACCTCGAGCGGTTACGAGCAGTACTTC. It codes for CTSSTSSGYEQYF. This chain connects TRBV19 to TRBJ2-7, with a tentative D call TRBD2 (5 bases). CDR1 is LNHDA, CDR2 SQIVND, per germline (reference sequence). CDR3 length equals 13 residues. Full variable domain (missing parts from reference TRBV19 and TRBJ2-7): DGGITQSPKYLFRKEGQNVTLSCEQNLNHDAMYWYRQDPGQGLRLIYYSQIVNDFQKGDIAEGYSVSREKKESFPLTVTSAQKNPTAFYLCTSSTSSGYEQYFGPGTRLTVT.

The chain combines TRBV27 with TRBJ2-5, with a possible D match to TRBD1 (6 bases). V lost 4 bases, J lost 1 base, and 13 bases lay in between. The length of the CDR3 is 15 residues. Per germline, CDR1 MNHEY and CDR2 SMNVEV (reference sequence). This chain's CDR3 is CASSSWEQGQETQYF. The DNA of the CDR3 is TGTGCCAGCAGTTCTTGGGAACAGGGCCAAGAGACCCAGTACTTC.

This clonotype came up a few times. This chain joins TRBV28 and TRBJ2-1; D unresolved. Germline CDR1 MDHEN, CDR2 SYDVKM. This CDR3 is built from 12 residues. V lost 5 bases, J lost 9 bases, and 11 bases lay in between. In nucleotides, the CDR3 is TGTGCCAGCAGTACCCAGTTGATTGAGCAGTTCTTC. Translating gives CASSTQLIEQFF.

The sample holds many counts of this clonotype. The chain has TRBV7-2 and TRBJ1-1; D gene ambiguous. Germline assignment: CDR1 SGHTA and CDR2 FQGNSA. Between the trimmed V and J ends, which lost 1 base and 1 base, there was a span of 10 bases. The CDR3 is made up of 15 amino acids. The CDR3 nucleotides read TGTGCCAGCAGCTTAGGGGATCTTCCGAACACTGAAGCTTTCTTT. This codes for CASSLGDLPNTEAFF.

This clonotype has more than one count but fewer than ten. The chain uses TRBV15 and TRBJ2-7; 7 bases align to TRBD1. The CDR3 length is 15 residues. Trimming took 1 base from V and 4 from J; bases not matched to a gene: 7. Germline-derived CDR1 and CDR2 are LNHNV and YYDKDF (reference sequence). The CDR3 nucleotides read TGTGCCACCAGCAGAGTGCCGGGACAGTATTACGAGCAGTACTTC. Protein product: CATSRVPGQYYEQYF.